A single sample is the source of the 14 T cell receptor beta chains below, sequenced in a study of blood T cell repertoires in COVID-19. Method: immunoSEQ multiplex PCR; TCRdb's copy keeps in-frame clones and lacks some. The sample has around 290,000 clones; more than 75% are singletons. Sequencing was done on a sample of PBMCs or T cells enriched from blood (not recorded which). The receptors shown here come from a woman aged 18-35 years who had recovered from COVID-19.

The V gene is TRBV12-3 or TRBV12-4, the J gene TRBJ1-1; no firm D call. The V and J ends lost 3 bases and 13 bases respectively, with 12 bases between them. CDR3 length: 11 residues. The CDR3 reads CASSFGIEGFF. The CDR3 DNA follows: TGTGCCAGCAGTTTCGGGATAGAGGGTTTCTTT.

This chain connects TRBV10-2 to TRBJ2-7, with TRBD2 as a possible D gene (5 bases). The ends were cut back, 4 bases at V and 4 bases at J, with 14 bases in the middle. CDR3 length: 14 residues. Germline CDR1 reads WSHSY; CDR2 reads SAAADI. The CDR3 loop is CASSVTLVGYEQYF. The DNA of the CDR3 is TGCGCCAGCAGTGTAACACTAGTCGGTTACGAGCAGTACTTC.

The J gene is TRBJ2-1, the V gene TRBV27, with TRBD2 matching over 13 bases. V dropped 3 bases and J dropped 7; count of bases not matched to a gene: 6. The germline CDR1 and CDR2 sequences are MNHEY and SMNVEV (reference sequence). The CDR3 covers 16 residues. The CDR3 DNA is TGTGCCAGCAGTTTCGGACTAGCGGGGGTGGGGAATGAGCAGTTCTTC. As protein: CASSFGLAGVGNEQFF.

Here the CDR3 DNA reads TGTGCCTGGAGCGTGGGACTAGCGGGAATCTACAATGAGCAGTTCTTC. It specifies CAWSVGLAGIYNEQFF. The rearrangement joins TRBV30 to TRBJ2-1; 13 bases map to TRBD2. Germline loops: CDR1 GTSNPN, CDR2 SVGIG (reference sequence). This CDR3 region has 16 residues. V shed 3 bases and J 3 bases; nucleotides not matched to a gene: 5.

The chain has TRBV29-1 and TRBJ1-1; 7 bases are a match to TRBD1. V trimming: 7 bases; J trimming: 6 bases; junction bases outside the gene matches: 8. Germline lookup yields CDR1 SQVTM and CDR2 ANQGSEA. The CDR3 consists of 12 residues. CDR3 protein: CSARTGAPEAFF. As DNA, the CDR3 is TGCAGCGCTCGAACAGGGGCCCCTGAAGCTTTCTTT.

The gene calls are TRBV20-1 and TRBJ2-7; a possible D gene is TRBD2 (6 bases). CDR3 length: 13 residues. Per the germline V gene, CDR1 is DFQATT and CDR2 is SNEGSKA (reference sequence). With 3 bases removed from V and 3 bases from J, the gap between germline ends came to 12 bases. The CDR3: CSASLGRDYEQYF. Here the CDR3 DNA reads TGCAGTGCTAGTTTAGGGCGGGACTACGAGCAGTACTTC.

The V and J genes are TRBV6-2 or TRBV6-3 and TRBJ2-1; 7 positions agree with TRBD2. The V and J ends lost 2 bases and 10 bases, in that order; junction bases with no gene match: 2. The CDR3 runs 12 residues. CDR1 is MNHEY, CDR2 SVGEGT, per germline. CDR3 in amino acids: CASSYRAGEQFF. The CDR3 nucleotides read TGTGCCAGCAGTTACCGAGCGGGGGAGCAGTTCTTC.

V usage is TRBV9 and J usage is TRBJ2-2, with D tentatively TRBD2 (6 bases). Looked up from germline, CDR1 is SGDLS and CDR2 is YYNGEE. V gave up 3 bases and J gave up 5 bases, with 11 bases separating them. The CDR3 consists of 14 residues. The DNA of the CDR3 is TGTGCCAGCAGCGGGGGTGGGGGGACCGGGGAGCTGTTTTTT. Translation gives CASSGGGGTGELFF.

The CDR3 region has the DNA TGTGCCAGTAGTCCAAACAGGGGGCGGTATGGCTACACCTTC. The encoded protein is CASSPNRGRYGYTF. This chain uses TRBV19 with TRBJ1-2, with 9 bases matching TRBD1. The CDR3 totals 14 residues. V lost 5 bases and J lost 5; bases outside the gene matches: 6. CDR1 and CDR2 (germline): LNHDA, SQIVND (reference sequence). Variable domain in full (rest from reference TRBV19 and TRBJ1-2): DGGITQSPKYLFRKEGQNVTLSCEQNLNHDAMYWYRQDPGQGLRLIYYSQIVNDFQKGDIAEGYSVSREKKESFPLTVTSAQKNPTAFYLCASSPNRGRYGYTFGSGTRLTVV.

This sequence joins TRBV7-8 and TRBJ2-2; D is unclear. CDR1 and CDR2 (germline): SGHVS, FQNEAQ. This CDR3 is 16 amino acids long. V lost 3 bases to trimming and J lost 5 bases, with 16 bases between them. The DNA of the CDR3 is TGTGCCAGCAGCTTGGGTTCTAGGTCTGCGACCGGGGAGCTGTTTTTT. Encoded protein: CASSLGSRSATGELFF.

CDR3 sequence (DNA): TGTGCCAGCAGTTTATATCGGGATAGGGAGCAGTACTTC. This codes for CASSLYRDREQYF. The chain uses TRBV12-3 or TRBV12-4 and TRBJ2-7, with D tentatively TRBD2 (5 bases). The V gene lost 2 bases and the J gene lost 7 bases, with 12 bases spanning the gap. There are 13 residues in the CDR3.

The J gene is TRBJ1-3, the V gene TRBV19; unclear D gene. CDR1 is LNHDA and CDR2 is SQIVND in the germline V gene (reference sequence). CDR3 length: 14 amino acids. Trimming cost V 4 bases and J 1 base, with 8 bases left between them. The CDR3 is CASSTQTSGNTIYF. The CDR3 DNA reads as TGTGCCAGTAGTACACAGACATCTGGAAACACCATATATTTT.

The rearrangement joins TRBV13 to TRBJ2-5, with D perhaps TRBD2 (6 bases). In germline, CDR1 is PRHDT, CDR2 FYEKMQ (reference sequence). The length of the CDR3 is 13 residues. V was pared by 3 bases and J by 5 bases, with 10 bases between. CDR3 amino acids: CASSFGGRETQYF. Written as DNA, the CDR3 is TGTGCCAGCAGCTTTGGAGGGCGGGAGACCCAGTACTTC.

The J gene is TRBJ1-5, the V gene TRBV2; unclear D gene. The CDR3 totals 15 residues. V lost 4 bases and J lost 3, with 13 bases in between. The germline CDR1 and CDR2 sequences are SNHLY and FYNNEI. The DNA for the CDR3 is TGTGCCAGCAGTGTTGGTCAGTCCCCCAATCAGCCCCAGCATTTT. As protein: CASSVGQSPNQPQHF.